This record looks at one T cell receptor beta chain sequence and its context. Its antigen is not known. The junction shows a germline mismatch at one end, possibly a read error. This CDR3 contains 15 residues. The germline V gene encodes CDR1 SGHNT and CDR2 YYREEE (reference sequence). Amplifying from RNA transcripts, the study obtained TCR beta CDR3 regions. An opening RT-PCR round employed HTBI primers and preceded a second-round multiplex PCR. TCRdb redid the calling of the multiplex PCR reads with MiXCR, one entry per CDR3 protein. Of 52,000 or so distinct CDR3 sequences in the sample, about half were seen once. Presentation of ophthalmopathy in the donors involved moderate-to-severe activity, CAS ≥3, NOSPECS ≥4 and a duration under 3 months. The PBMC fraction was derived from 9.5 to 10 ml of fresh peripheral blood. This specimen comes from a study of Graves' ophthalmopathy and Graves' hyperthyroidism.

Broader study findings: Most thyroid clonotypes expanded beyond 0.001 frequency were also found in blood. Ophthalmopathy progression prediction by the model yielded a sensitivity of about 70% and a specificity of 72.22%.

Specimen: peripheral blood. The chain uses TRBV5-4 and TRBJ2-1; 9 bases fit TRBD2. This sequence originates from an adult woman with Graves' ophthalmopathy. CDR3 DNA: TGTGCCAACAGCTTGGGGCTAGCGGGGTACAATGGGCAGTTCTTC. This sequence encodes CANSLGLAGYNGQFF.